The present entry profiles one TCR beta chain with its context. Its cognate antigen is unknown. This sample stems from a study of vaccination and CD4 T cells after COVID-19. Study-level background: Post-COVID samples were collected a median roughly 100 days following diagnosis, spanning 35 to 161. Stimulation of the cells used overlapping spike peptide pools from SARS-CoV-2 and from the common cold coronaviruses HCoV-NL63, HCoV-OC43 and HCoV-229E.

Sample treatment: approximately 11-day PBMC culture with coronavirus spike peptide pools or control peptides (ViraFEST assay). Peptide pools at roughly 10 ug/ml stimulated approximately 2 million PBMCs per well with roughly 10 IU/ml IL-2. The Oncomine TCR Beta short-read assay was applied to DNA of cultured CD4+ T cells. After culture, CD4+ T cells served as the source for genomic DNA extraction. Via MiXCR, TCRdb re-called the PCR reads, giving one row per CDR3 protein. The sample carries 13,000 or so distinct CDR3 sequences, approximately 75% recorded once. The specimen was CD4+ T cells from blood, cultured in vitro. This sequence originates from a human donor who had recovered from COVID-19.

The CDR3 region is CASSPMRQGGAGYTF. The CDR3 bases are TGTGCCAGCAGCCCCATGAGACAGGGCGGTGCGGGCTACACCTTC. V and J are TRBV7-7 and TRBJ1-2, with TRBD1 matching 7 bases. V was clipped by 5 bases and J by 8 bases; unmatched bases: 14. Germline V CDR1 and CDR2: SSHAT, FNYEAQ (reference sequence). The CDR3 runs to 15 residues.